These 6 T cell receptor beta chains came from one sample sequenced in a study of T cells in Graves' hyperthyroidism and ophthalmopathy. There were TCR beta CDR3 regions amplified from RNA transcripts. With the HTBI primer set, the TCR CDR3 went through a first round of RT-PCR. TCRdb re-called the multiplex PCR reads through MiXCR, storing one row per CDR3 protein. The sample carries approximately 430,000 distinct CDR3 sequences, roughly 14% recorded once. The specimen was blood. These receptors all stem from a man aged 18-30 years with Graves' ophthalmopathy.

This clonotype has ten or more counts. The rearrangement uses TRBV12-3 or TRBV12-4 and TRBJ2-7, with D perhaps matching TRBD1 or TRBD2 (5 bases each). Trimming removed 0 bases from V and 2 bases from J, with 14 bases in between. The CDR3 sequence is 16 residues long. The DNA for the CDR3 is TGTGCCAGCAGTTTAGCGGTTGGGGGAGTGCCCTACGAGCAGTACTTC. Translated: CASSLAVGGVPYEQYF.

This clonotype was seen at least ten times. In DNA form, the CDR3 reads TGTGCTAGTGGTTTCTCACAGTCGGTTCTGGGGTCAAAAGAGACCCAGTACTTC. Encoded protein: CASGFSQSVLGSKETQYF. This chain uses TRBV12-5 with TRBJ2-5; D gene uncertain. The length of the CDR3 is 18 residues. Germline V CDR1 and CDR2: LGHNT, FRNRAP. V was pared by 3 bases and J by 3 bases, with 23 bases between.

This clonotype occurred many times. The genes are TRBV20-1 and TRBJ2-7, with D unresolved. This CDR3 region has 13 residues. Per the germline V gene, CDR1 is DFQATT and CDR2 is SNEGSKA (reference sequence). The germline V and J ends were trimmed by 0 bases and 2 bases, with 8 bases remaining between them. The CDR3 DNA reads as TGCAGTGCTAGAGATACTGATCCCTACGAGCAGTACTTC. Protein: CSARDTDPYEQYF.

This clonotype was seen a handful of times. A much larger clone lies a single base off, so this may be a read error. The chain has TRBV7-9 and TRBJ1-1, with D possibly matching TRBD1 (5 bases). The CDR3 totals 10 residues. Trimming took off 5 bases at V and 8 bases at J, with 6 bases between the two ends. The germline gives CDR1 SEHNR, CDR2 FQNEAQ (reference sequence). The CDR3 sequence is CASSRTEAFF. The DNA for the CDR3 is TGTGCCAGCAGCCGGACAGAAGCTTTCTTT.

This clonotype was picked up many times. The V call is TRBV7-8, the J call TRBJ2-7, with D tentatively TRBD1 (6 bases). CDR3 length: 16 amino acids. Germline CDR1 is SGHVS and CDR2 is FQNEAQ. V was clipped by 5 bases and J by 2 bases, with 19 bases between them. This CDR3 is CASSETGIPPTYEQYF. CDR3 DNA sequence: TGTGCCAGCAGCGAAACAGGGATTCCTCCTACCTACGAGCAGTACTTC. The full variable domain, with the rest looked up from reference TRBV7-8 and TRBJ2-7, is GAGVSQSPRYKVAKRGQDVALRCDPISGHVSLFWYQQALGQGPEFLTYFQNEAQLDKSGLPSDRFFAERPEGSVSTLKIQRTQQEDSAVYLCASSETGIPPTYEQYFGPGTRLTVT.

There are many counts of this clonotype. The chain is built from TRBV7-6 and TRBJ2-1; TRBD2 matches 10 bases. V trimming: 5 bases; J trimming: 7 bases; junction bases outside the gene matches: 8. Germline loops: CDR1 SGHVS, CDR2 FNYEAQ. The CDR3 has 15 amino acids. The CDR3 DNA is TGTGCCAGCAGCGTACTAGCGGGGAATGCTAATGAGCAGTTCTTC. Protein sequence: CASSVLAGNANEQFF.